Listed here are 17 T cell receptor beta chains from one sample, sequenced in a study of CD4 T cells in relation to SARS-CoV-2 and coronaviruses. Unexposed donor CD4+ T cells date from 2011-2018, before the COVID-19 pandemic. CD4+ T cells were isolated from the cells after around 11 days of culture. Repertoires were generated with immunoSEQ multiplex PCR, while TCRdb's copy carries only in-frame clones and drops some. The sample includes tens of thousands of clones, around two thirds of them seen just once. The antigens for these receptors are not known. Sample: CD4+ T cells from PBMCs, cultured in vitro. Receptor source: a human donor in good health.

The CDR3 nucleotides are TGTGCCAGCAGCGTAGGGCAGGGCTCTGGAAACACCATATATTTT. Translating it yields CASSVGQGSGNTIYF. The J gene is TRBJ1-3, the V gene TRBV9; D might be TRBD1 (5 bases). The CDR3 spans 15 residues. The germline V and J ends were trimmed by 0 bases and 0 bases, with 7 bases remaining between them. From germline, CDR1 is SGDLS and CDR2 YYNGEE.

This chain joins TRBV7-3 and TRBJ2-1, with TRBD2 identical over 14 bases. With 5 bases clipped from V and 8 bases from J, the junction kept 5 bases outside the gene matches. Germline CDR1 is SGHTA and CDR2 is FQGTGA. The CDR3 extends over 15 amino acids. The CDR3 here is CASSRGTSGSDEQFF. The CDR3 nucleotides read TGTGCCAGCAGCCGAGGGACTAGCGGGAGCGATGAGCAGTTCTTC. Using reference TRBV7-3 and TRBJ2-1 for the parts outside the CDR3, the full variable domain is GAGVSQTPSNKVTEKGKYVELRCDPISGHTALYWYRQSLGQGPEFLIYFQGTGAADDSGLPNDRFFAVRPEGSVSTLKIQRTERGDSAVYLCASSRGTSGSDEQFFGPGTRLTVL.

This sequence joins TRBV7-9 and TRBJ1-1; TRBD1 aligns across 9 bases. J gave up 4 bases and V 1 base, and 13 bases lay outside the gene matches. Germline CDR1 SEHNR, CDR2 FQNEAQ (reference sequence). CDR3 size: 18 residues. In DNA form, the CDR3 reads TGTGCCAGCAGCTTAGGCATGGACAGGGGTAAGCTTGCCACTGAAGCTTTCTTT. Amino acids: CASSLGMDRGKLATEAFF.

This clone was counted only a few times. The chain links TRBV5-1 to TRBJ1-1; TRBD1 is a possible D gene (6 bases). V was pared by 0 bases and J by 0 bases, with 9 bases between. This CDR3 comprises 15 residues. Germline assignment: CDR1 SGHRS and CDR2 YFSETQ. The DNA for the CDR3 is TGCGCCAGCAGCTTGGCCGGGACACTGAACACTGAAGCTTTCTTT. This encodes CASSLAGTLNTEAFF.

The rearrangement joins TRBV30 to TRBJ1-4; 9 positions match TRBD1. The germline CDR1 and CDR2 sequences are GTSNPN and SVGIG (reference sequence). V was pared by 2 bases and J by 3 bases, with 4 bases of the junction left unmatched. This CDR3 is built from 15 residues. This CDR3 reads CAWSQQGAANEKLFF. CDR3 in DNA: TGTGCCTGGAGTCAACAGGGGGCGGCTAATGAAAAACTGTTTTTT.

The genes are TRBV18 and TRBJ2-1, with unresolved D. This CDR3 region has 16 residues. Germline V lookup: CDR1 KGHSH, CDR2 LQKENI. With 1 base removed from V and 0 bases from J, the gap between germline ends came to 10 bases. Here the CDR3 reads CASSPLLGSSYNEQFF. CDR3 DNA sequence: TGTGCCAGCTCACCACTTCTGGGAAGCTCCTACAATGAGCAGTTCTTC.

In its sample, this clone was seen a few times. CDR3 DNA sequence: TGTGCCAGCAGCTTATGGGGTACGGATGGCTACACCTTC. It codes for CASSLWGTDGYTF. J is TRBJ1-2 and V is TRBV11-2; unclear D gene. Germline V gene sequence: CDR1 SGHAT, CDR2 FQNNGV. The ends were cut back, 2 bases at V and 6 bases at J, with 10 bases in the middle. CDR3 size: 13 residues.

V gene TRBV12-3 or TRBV12-4 combines with J gene TRBJ1-6; D gene uncertain. This CDR3 region has 13 residues. V was shortened by 5 bases and J by 9 bases, with 11 bases between the two germline ends. CDR3: CASSPHLISPLHF. The CDR3 DNA sequence: TGTGCCAGCAGTCCCCATTTGATTTCACCCCTCCACTTT.

J is TRBJ1-1 and V is TRBV20-1, with no clear D. Trimming removed 7 bases at V and 3 bases at J, with 9 bases between. The CDR3 runs to 11 residues. Germline loops: CDR1 DFQATT, CDR2 SNEGSKA (reference sequence). CDR3 loop: CSGMRDTEAFF. CDR3 coding DNA: TGCAGTGGAATGAGAGACACTGAAGCTTTCTTT.

The chain has TRBV5-1 and TRBJ2-3; either TRBD1 or TRBD2 may fit D (5 bases each). The CDR3 runs to 16 residues. Germline CDR1 and CDR2: SGHRS and YFSETQ. The germline V and J ends were trimmed by 4 bases and 5 bases, with 20 bases remaining between them. CDR3 coding DNA: TGCGCCAGCAGCCCTGATGGGGGAGTTGTCGGAGATACGCAGTATTTT. Amino acids: CASSPDGGVVGDTQYF.

The V gene is TRBV11-3, the J gene TRBJ2-1; perhaps TRBD1 as D (5 bases). The CDR3 has 13 residues. V lost 1 base to trimming and J lost 5 bases, with 6 bases between them. From germline, CDR1 is SGHNT and CDR2 YENEEA. The CDR3 nucleotides are TGTGCCAGCAGCTTAGCAGGGAACAATGAGCAGTTCTTC. Amino acid sequence: CASSLAGNNEQFF.

The chain carries TRBV2 and TRBJ2-7; D may be TRBD1 or TRBD2 (5 bases each). V lost 5 bases and J 4 bases, leaving 15 bases between the germline ends. There are 14 residues in the CDR3. Germline values: CDR1 SNHLY, CDR2 FYNNEI. The CDR3 is CASSQGPRLYEQYF. CDR3 nucleotide sequence: TGTGCCAGCAGTCAGGGACCCCGCCTTTACGAGCAGTACTTC.

The V and J genes are TRBV7-3 and TRBJ2-2; 7 bases map to TRBD2. Unmatched junction bases numbered 8, after V lost 3 bases and J lost 4 bases. This CDR3 spans 16 amino acids. The germline CDR1 and CDR2 sequences are SGHTA and FQGTGA. Here the CDR3 reads CASSLRAGAITGELFF. CDR3 nucleotides: TGTGCCAGCAGCTTGCGGGCGGGAGCTATCACCGGGGAGCTGTTTTTT.

The DNA for the CDR3 is TGTGCCAGTAGTGACGACAGGGGGCACACCGGGGAGCTGTTTTTT. It codes for CASSDDRGHTGELFF. The rearrangement uses TRBV19 and TRBJ2-2; 10 bases line up with TRBD1. The CDR3 sequence is 15 residues long. V trimming: 5 bases; J trimming: 3 bases; junction bases outside the gene matches: 3. Germline V lookup: CDR1 LNHDA, CDR2 SQIVND (reference sequence). Based on the CDR3 plus reference TRBV19 and TRBJ2-2, the full variable domain is DGGITQSPKYLFRKEGQNVTLSCEQNLNHDAMYWYRQDPGQGLRLIYYSQIVNDFQKGDIAEGYSVSREKKESFPLTVTSAQKNPTAFYLCASSDDRGHTGELFFGEGSRLTVL.

In this sample, this clone turned up a few times. The rearrangement joins TRBV4-1 to TRBJ2-7; 9 positions match TRBD1. The V gene end was trimmed by 0 bases and the J gene end by 2 bases; junction bases not matched to a gene: 8. Germline-derived CDR1 and CDR2 are MGHRA and YSYEKL. The CDR3 consists of 17 residues. Here the CDR3 DNA reads TGCGCCAGCAGCCAAGAGTTGTTGGGACAGGGAACCTACGAGCAGTACTTC. Translation: CASSQELLGQGTYEQYF.

This chain joins TRBV10-2 and TRBJ1-6; D is unclear. V was pared by 0 bases and J by 7 bases, with 4 bases between. The CDR3 has 13 residues. In germline, CDR1 is WSHSY, CDR2 SAAADI. The CDR3 DNA is TGCGCCAGCAGTGAGTCCCTAAATTCACCCCTCCACTTT. Translating it yields CASSESLNSPLHF.

The chain combines TRBV28 with TRBJ2-7; 7 bases agree with TRBD2. The germline V gene has CDR1 MDHEN and CDR2 SYDVKM. V gave up 5 bases and J gave up 6 bases; unmatched junction bases: 16. CDR3 length: 16 residues. CDR3 nucleotide sequence: TGTGCCAGCAGTCCCACTCCCCTGGAGGGAGGGCCCGAGCAGTACTTC. Its protein product is CASSPTPLEGGPEQYF.